This entry lists 20 T cell receptor beta chains sequenced from one sample in a study of T-cell memory formation after mild COVID-19. MiXCR, run by TCRdb on the 5' RACE reads, gives a single entry per CDR3 protein. The sample yields around 140,000 distinct CDR3 sequences, about 23% seen once. The sample taken for sequencing was PBMCs or a T cell subset sorted from them (not recorded which). The receptors derive from an adult woman who had mild COVID-19 (a few samples of this study predate the infection). Cell type and time point are not known.

This clonotype was found a few times. The chain recombines TRBV7-6 with TRBJ2-7; TRBD1 or TRBD2 may be the D gene (5 bases each). With 5 bases removed from V and 3 bases from J, the gap between germline ends came to 11 bases. Germline V gene data show CDR1 as SGHVS and CDR2 as FNYEAQ. The CDR3 covers 13 residues. CDR3: CASSRGENYEQYF. CDR3 coding DNA: TGTGCCAGCAGCCGGGGCGAGAACTACGAGCAGTACTTC.

There are a few counts of this clonotype. The chain uses TRBV19 and TRBJ2-1; 8 nucleotides align to TRBD2. The CDR3 is 19 residues long. V dropped 3 bases and J dropped 0; count of bases not matched to a gene: 13. The germline V gene has CDR1 LNHDA and CDR2 SQIVND (reference sequence). The CDR3 DNA sequence: TGTGCCAGTAGTATGGATAGTAGCGGGACTATCTACTCCTACAATGAGCAGTTCTTC. Translated: CASSMDSSGTIYSYNEQFF.

The rearrangement uses TRBV5-1 and TRBJ1-1; TRBD1 might be the D (5 bases). This CDR3 contains 16 residues. The V gene lost 4 bases and the J gene lost 3 bases, with 19 bases spanning the gap. In germline, CDR1 is SGHRS, CDR2 YFSETQ. Here the CDR3 DNA reads TGCGCCAGCAGCCGCTGGGCCGAAGGGGTGGACACTGAAGCTTTCTTT. As protein: CASSRWAEGVDTEAFF.

The sample holds a few counts of this clonotype. This sequence joins TRBV7-6 and TRBJ2-5; 10 positions match TRBD2. The CDR3 is 16 residues long. Germline V CDR1 and CDR2: SGHVS, FNYEAQ. V lost 1 base and J lost 5; bases outside the gene matches: 7. Here the CDR3 reads CASSLDLAGAEETQYF. As DNA, the CDR3 is TGTGCCAGCAGCTTAGATCTAGCGGGGGCGGAGGAGACCCAGTACTTC.

In its sample, this clonotype was seen a few times. V gene TRBV21-1 combines with J gene TRBJ2-5; the D call of TRBD2 is as the table states it, not checked on the DNA. TRBV21-1 is given as a pseudogene. The CDR3 runs 11 residues. The CDR3 reads CARSLAETQYF. Written as DNA, the CDR3 is TGTGCCCGATCATTAGCGGAGACCCAGTACTTC.

The chain has TRBV7-8 and TRBJ2-7; D gene ambiguous. CDR1 is SGHVS and CDR2 is FQNEAQ in the germline V gene. Trimming took 6 bases from V and 2 from J, leaving 11 bases between them. This CDR3 has 13 residues. The CDR3 loop reads CASSTTLTYEQYF. The CDR3 nucleotides read TGTGCCAGCAGTACTACCCTAACCTACGAGCAGTACTTC.

This clonotype was picked up many times. This sequence joins TRBV24-1 and TRBJ2-2; the match to TRBD2 covers 10 bases. CDR1 and CDR2 (germline): KGHDR, SFDVKD. This CDR3 has 14 amino acids. V lost 7 bases and J lost 4; bases outside the gene matches: 2. CDR3 nucleotides: TGTGCCACCAGAAGCGGGAGGGGCACCGGGGAGCTGTTTTTT. Translating it yields CATRSGRGTGELFF.

This clonotype was seen many times. The CDR3 protein is CASSYGWGREAFF. CDR3 nucleotide sequence: TGTGCCAGCAGTTACGGTTGGGGCCGTGAAGCTTTCTTT. J is TRBJ1-1 and V is TRBV6-2 or TRBV6-3; possible D gene TRBD1, 5 bases. CDR1 and CDR2 (germline): MNHEY, SVGEGT. The CDR3 extends over 13 amino acids. Trimming left V 2 bases short and J 7 bases short, with 11 bases between.

The gene calls are TRBV29-1 and TRBJ1-2; unclear D gene. V was clipped by 0 bases and J by 3 bases, with 11 bases between them. There are 14 residues in the CDR3. CDR1 SQVTM and CDR2 ANQGSEA come from the germline V gene. The CDR3 DNA reads as TGCAGCGTTGAAGATGGGGTTACAGACTATGGCTACACCTTC. Translation: CSVEDGVTDYGYTF.

This chain uses TRBV5-1 with TRBJ2-1, with 9 bases identical to TRBD1. Germline lookup yields CDR1 SGHRS and CDR2 YFSETQ. The CDR3 is 15 amino acids. With V trimmed by 1 base and J by 5 bases, 4 bases remained unmatched. CDR3 DNA: TGCGCCAGCAGCTTGTCGGGACAGGGAAACAATGAGCAGTTCTTC. Encoded protein: CASSLSGQGNNEQFF.

This clonotype was picked up a small number of times. The chain couples TRBV4-1 to TRBJ1-1; D gene unclear. This CDR3 has 16 residues. Germline CDR1 and CDR2: MGHRA and YSYEKL. The germline V and J ends were trimmed by 1 base and 8 bases, with 20 bases remaining between them. The CDR3 loop reads CASSQGLPGEYKEAFF. For the CDR3, the DNA is TGCGCCAGCAGCCAAGGCCTACCCGGGGAATATAAAGAAGCTTTCTTT.

This clonotype was counted between two and nine times. The chain employs TRBV7-9 and TRBJ2-3, with a possible D match to TRBD1 (5 bases). Germline V CDR1 and CDR2: SEHNR, FQNEAQ (reference sequence). There are 19 residues in the CDR3. Trimming shortened V by 0 bases and J by 5 bases, and 24 bases separated the two germline ends. In DNA form, the CDR3 reads TGTGCCAGCAGCTTAGCGGTAGGCCCCCGATCCAGGGCTGTAGATACGCAGTATTTT. Translated: CASSLAVGPRSRAVDTQYF.

This clonotype was seen many times. The gene calls are TRBV4-1 and TRBJ1-5; 8 positions match TRBD1. Looked up from germline, CDR1 is MGHRA and CDR2 is YSYEKL. The CDR3 consists of 15 residues. Trimming cost V 1 base and J 2 bases; bases outside gene matches: 1. CDR3 residues: CASSQAGQGNQPQHF. In DNA, the CDR3 is TGCGCCAGCAGCCAAGCGGGACAGGGCAATCAGCCCCAGCATTTT.

This chain uses TRBV10-3 with TRBJ2-7, with TRBD1 matching 9 bases. The CDR3 is 12 residues long. The junction had 1 base not matched to a gene; V was cut back by 9 bases and J by 1 base. Germline V gene data show CDR1 as ENHRY and CDR2 as SYGVKD. The chain's CDR3 is CAIGTGSYEQYF. In DNA, the CDR3 is TGTGCCATAGGGACAGGGTCCTACGAGCAGTACTTC.

A few counts support this clonotype. The rearrangement joins TRBV5-1 to TRBJ1-1; a possible D gene is TRBD1 (6 bases). The CDR3 contains 17 residues. Germline V gene lookup returns CDR1 SGHRS and CDR2 YFSETQ. Trimming removed 1 base at V and 4 bases at J, with 20 bases between. DNA for the CDR3: TGCGCCAGCAGCTTGCTCCCAGGGACGGGGGCGAGCACTGAAGCTTTCTTT. It specifies CASSLLPGTGASTEAFF.

This clonotype was counted only a few times. The chain employs TRBV9 and TRBJ2-4; TRBD2 agrees at 10 bases. CDR1 and CDR2 from the germline V gene are SGDLS and YYNGEE. CDR3 length: 16 residues. Trimming removed 3 bases from V and 7 bases from J; junction bases left unmatched: 10. As DNA, the CDR3 is TGTGCCAGCAGCGCCTCGGGACTAGCGTCCGTTAACATTCAGTACTTC. It encodes CASSASGLASVNIQYF.

The chain combines TRBV12-3 or TRBV12-4 with TRBJ1-2; 9 bases map to TRBD1. This CDR3 spans 14 amino acids. Unmatched junction bases numbered 0, after V lost 4 bases and J lost 0 bases. CDR3 residues: CASSWTGANYGYTF. The CDR3 DNA follows: TGTGCCAGCAGTTGGACAGGGGCTAACTATGGCTACACCTTC.

This clonotype was detected only a few times. The chain couples TRBV5-6 to TRBJ2-7, with D unresolved. V was cut by 2 bases and J by 0 bases, with 3 bases left in between. Per germline, CDR1 SGHDT and CDR2 YYEEEE. The CDR3 runs to 12 residues. The CDR3 DNA sequence: TGTGCCAGCAGCTTCCTCTCCTACGAGCAGTACTTC. Its protein is CASSFLSYEQYF.

At least ten counts were recorded for this clonotype. V and J are TRBV3-1 and TRBJ2-5, with D perhaps matching TRBD2 (6 bases). The CDR3 has 13 amino acids. V was pared by 6 bases and J by 1 base, with 9 bases between. Germline V gene sequence: CDR1 LGHDT, CDR2 YNNKEL (reference sequence). This chain's CDR3 is CASRGDFQETQYF. Written as DNA, the CDR3 is TGTGCCAGCAGGGGGGACTTCCAAGAGACCCAGTACTTC.

The chain joins TRBV14 to TRBJ2-1; 7 nucleotides align to TRBD1. Unmatched junction bases numbered 5, after V lost 0 bases and J lost 3 bases. The CDR3 extends over 16 amino acids. CDR1 SGHDN and CDR2 FVKESK come from the germline V gene. The CDR3 is CASSQDETGLYNEQFF. The CDR3 coding sequence is TGTGCCAGCAGCCAAGATGAGACAGGGCTCTACAATGAGCAGTTCTTC. Full variable domain (remainder filled in from reference TRBV14 and TRBJ2-1): EAGVTQFPSHSVIEKGQTVTLRCDPISGHDNLYWYRRVMGKEIKFLLHFVKESKQDESGMPNNRFLAERTGGTYSTLKVQPAELEDSGVYFCASSQDETGLYNEQFFGPGTRLTVL.